A selection of T cell receptor beta chains follows, all from one sample in a study of human T cells and chemical hapten exposure. A single record per CDR3 protein comes from TCRdb applying MiXCR to the RACE reads. The profile shows around 110,000 distinct CDR3 sequences, 9% to 13% of them singletons. The sample here was whole blood, taken in connection with sensitization to the hapten diphenylcyclopropenone (DPC). Receptors originate from a woman in her fifties or sixties with alopecia areata. Some clones in this sample may be carry-over from other donors' samples. CDR3s include the opening cysteine and the closing phenylalanine or tryptophan. A D gene is named only where the DNA matches it firmly. Where a row states a size, it is once, few, many or the class of an expanded clone; other rows omit it.

TRBV5-1	-	TRBJ1-1	many	CASSLGQTNTEAFF	TGCGCCAGCAGCTTGGGCCAGACGAACACTGAAGCTTTCTTT
TRBV24-1	TRBD1	TRBJ1-1	-	CATGDRMNTEAFF	TGTGCCACCGGGGACAGAATGAACACTGAAGCTTTCTTT
TRBV20-1	-	TRBJ2-7	few	CSAPKGRSYEQYF	TGCAGTGCCCCGAAAGGACGCTCCTACGAGCAGTACTTC
TRBV28	-	TRBJ2-4	few	CASSRESGVLAKNIQYF	TGTGCCAGCAGTAGGGAGTCTGGGGTTTTAGCCAAAAACATTCAGTACTTC
TRBV4-3	-	TRBJ1-1	many	CASSQTLTVEGLEAFF	TGCGCCAGCAGCCAAACGCTAACGGTGGAGGGGTTGGAAGCTTTCTTT
TRBV7-2	-	TRBJ2-1	many	CASSARVPNEQFF	TGTGCCAGCAGCGCGAGAGTTCCCAATGAGCAGTTCTTC
TRBV28	-	TRBJ2-3	-	CASSLITDTQYF	TGTGCCAGCAGTTTAATCACAGATACGCAGTATTTT
TRBV4-3	TRBD1	TRBJ2-5	many	CASSQGQGAETQYF	TGCGCCAGCAGCCAGGGACAGGGGGCTGAGACCCAGTACTTC
TRBV20-1	-	TRBJ1-5	many	CSAKESGWNNQPQHF	TGCAGTGCTAAGGAGTCAGGGTGGAACAATCAGCCCCAGCATTTT
TRBV4-1	-	TRBJ1-3	few	CASSQLAISGNTIYF	TGCGCCAGCAGCCAGCTGGCGATATCGGGAAACACCATATATTTT
TRBV5-1	TRBD1	TRBJ1-1	-	CASSGQVGTEAFF	TGCGCCAGCAGCGGACAGGTCGGAACTGAAGCTTTCTTT
TRBV29-1	-	TRBJ1-6	-	CSVRNSYNSPLHF	TGCAGCGTCCGCAACTCCTATAATTCACCCCTCCACTTT
TRBV5-4	TRBD1	TRBJ1-6	-	CASRGDRDYRNSPLHF	TGTGCCAGCAGGGGGGACAGGGATTATCGTAATTCACCCCTCCACTTT
TRBV29-1	TRBD1	TRBJ2-7	many	CSAKGAADSAFYEQYF	TGCAGCGCTAAGGGGGCAGCCGACTCCGCTTTCTACGAGCAGTACTTC
TRBV29-1	TRBD1	TRBJ1-6	many	CSVGGTADSPLHF	TGCAGCGTCGGGGGGACAGCGGATTCACCCCTCCACTTT
TRBV5-1	TRBD1	TRBJ2-1	few	CASSAEIGQGQGSSYNEQFF	TGCGCCAGCAGCGCGGAAATAGGACAGGGTCAGGGAAGCTCCTACAATGAGCAGTTCTTC
TRBV7-2	-	TRBJ2-7	few	CASSSGTSTGFEQYF	TGTGCCAGCAGCTCTGGGACAAGTACCGGTTTCGAGCAGTACTTC
TRBV18	-	TRBJ2-7	-	CASSPKSTRWAYEQYF	TGTGCCAGCTCACCAAAATCAACACGATGGGCCTACGAGCAGTACTTC
TRBV7-6	-	TRBJ2-1	few	CASSLTPGLRSYNEQFF	TGTGCCAGCAGCTTAACCCCGGGACTCCGCTCCTACAATGAGCAGTTCTTC
TRBV15	-	TRBJ1-1	-	CATSRNGGNTEAFF	TGTGCCACCAGCAGAAATGGGGGAAACACTGAAGCTTTCTTT
TRBV18	-	TRBJ2-3	few	CASSPRTGSSDTQYF	TGTGCCAGCTCACCACGCACGGGGAGTTCAGATACGCAGTATTTT
TRBV14	-	TRBJ2-3	many	CASSQDLMDTQYF	TGTGCCAGCAGCCAAGATCTTATGGATACGCAGTATTTT
TRBV10-1	-	TRBJ2-7	few	CASSGSTGAGEQYF	TGCGCCAGCAGTGGGTCGACCGGGGCCGGTGAGCAGTACTTC
TRBV7-2	-	TRBJ2-2	many	CASSLGGGNTGELFF	TGTGCCAGCAGCTTAGGGGGAGGGAACACCGGGGAGCTGTTTTTT
TRBV6-5	-	TRBJ2-5	many	CASSYSDRGVGETQYF	TGTGCCAGCAGTTACTCGGATCGTGGGGTGGGAGAGACCCAGTACTTC
TRBV3-1	-	TRBJ2-3	few	CASSQDGPRKF	TGTGCCAGCAGCCAAGATGGTCCTAGAAAGTTT
TRBV12-3/TRBV12-4	-	TRBJ2-1	-	CASSPRTAEQFF	TGTGCCAGCAGTCCCAGGACAGCGGAGCAGTTCTTC
TRBV15	-	TRBJ1-1	many	CATSRDWAEEAFF	TGTGCCACCAGCAGAGATTGGGCAGAAGAAGCTTTCTTT
TRBV11-2	-	TRBJ2-3	many	CASSLQTDTQYF	TGTGCCAGCAGCCTACAAACAGATACGCAGTATTTT
TRBV3-1	-	TRBJ1-2	few	CASSQILGGYTF	TGTGCCAGCAGCCAAATTTTGGGTGGCTACACCTTC
TRBV7-2	-	TRBJ2-5	many	CASSPDRKETQYF	TGTGCCAGCAGCCCCGACAGAAAAGAGACCCAGTACTTC
TRBV7-2	TRBD1	TRBJ2-1	-	CASSSGQGGHNEQFF	TGTGCCAGCAGCTCCGGACAGGGTGGGCACAATGAGCAGTTCTTC
TRBV5-1	TRBD2	TRBJ2-1	-	CASSTGGSVNEQFF	TGCGCCAGCTCCACGGGGGGGTCAGTCAATGAGCAGTTCTTC
TRBV18	TRBD2	TRBJ2-7	many	CASSPGLAGASYEQYF	TGTGCCAGCTCACCAGGACTAGCGGGAGCATCCTACGAGCAGTACTTC
TRBV28	TRBD1	TRBJ1-2	many	CASSSTGTGLGYTF	TGTGCCAGCAGTTCAACCGGGACAGGGCTGGGCTACACCTTC
TRBV18	-	TRBJ2-5	-	CASSPRGSEETQYF	TGTGCCAGCTCACCACGGGGGTCGGAAGAGACCCAGTACTTC
TRBV12-3/TRBV12-4	-	TRBJ2-4	few	CASSSRLISKNIQYF	TGTGCCAGCAGCTCCCGGTTGATATCCAAAAACATTCAGTACTTC
TRBV18	-	TRBJ1-1	many	CASSQRGPAGNTEAFF	TGTGCCAGCTCCCAACGGGGACCGGCCGGTAATACTGAAGCTTTCTTT
TRBV28	-	TRBJ1-2	few	CASGPNYGYTF	TGTGCCAGCGGGCCTAACTATGGCTACACCTTC
TRBV7-6	-	TRBJ1-1	many	CASSLVRADEAFF	TGTGCCAGCAGCTTAGTTCGGGCGGATGAAGCTTTCTTT